These 7 T cell receptor beta chains share one sample of origin, sequenced in a study of CD8+CD57+ T cells in acquired aplastic anemia (dated by TCRdb to about 2018). Sequencing instrument: Illumina HiSeq 2000. Profiling of TCR beta VDJ combinations and CDR3 sequences used genomic DNA as the template. TCRdb reanalyzed the raw reads on its own, using fastp at Q25 for trimming and MiXCR for clone calling, and kept in-frame beta chains. Rows matching on CDR3 protein sequence are summarized as one entry with the most common DNA and genes. This sample gives more than 150,000 distinct CDR3 sequences in total; less than 55% of them show up just once. The top ten clonotypes cover approximately 3% of the sample. The sample was sorted CD4+, CD8+, or CD8+CD57+ T cells (not recorded which) from PBMCs. The receptors here all came from a human donor in good health.

This clonotype occurred many times. The CDR3 DNA reads TGCAGTGCTCCAAAGCCGGGGGGCTGGGATGGCTACACCTTC. This sequence encodes CSAPKPGGWDGYTF. The rearrangement links TRBV20-1 to TRBJ1-2; D perhaps matches TRBD1 (6 bases). Trimming removed 5 bases at V and 6 bases at J, with 19 bases between. Per germline, CDR1 DFQATT and CDR2 SNEGSKA (reference sequence). The CDR3 has 14 amino acids.

The CDR3: CASSFKGWSSYEQYF. Here the CDR3 DNA reads TGTGCCAGCAGTTTCAAGGGCTGGAGCTCCTACGAGCAGTACTTC. This rearrangement joins TRBV27 to TRBJ2-7; D is ambiguous. CDR3 length: 15 residues. Germline V gene sequence: CDR1 MNHEY, CDR2 SMNVEV (reference sequence). Deletions cut 3 bases from V and 0 bases from J, with 12 bases between.

This clonotype was picked up a small number of times. The genes are TRBV5-4 and TRBJ2-1, with a possible D match to TRBD2 (6 bases). Trimming stripped 2 bases from V and 0 bases from J, with 12 bases between. The germline V gene has CDR1 SGHNT and CDR2 YYREEE (reference sequence). The CDR3 has 16 amino acids. The CDR3 DNA is TGTGCCAGCAGCTTAGGAGGGTTGAGCTCCTACAATGAGCAGTTCTTC. Translated, it gives CASSLGGLSSYNEQFF.

The chain links TRBV7-2 to TRBJ1-5; 10 positions agree with TRBD1. The germline V gene has CDR1 SGHTA and CDR2 FQGNSA. This CDR3 spans 16 amino acids. The junction had 7 bases not matched to a gene; V was cut back by 3 bases and J by 5 bases. The CDR3 loop reads CASSLGGQGLDQPQHF. CDR3 DNA sequence: TGTGCCAGCAGCTTGGGGGGACAGGGGCTAGATCAGCCCCAGCATTTT.

The rearrangement joins TRBV2 to TRBJ1-6, with TRBD1 matching 11 bases. The CDR3 loop spans 16 amino acids. In germline, CDR1 is SNHLY, CDR2 FYNNEI. With 4 bases clipped from V and 10 bases from J, the junction kept 9 bases outside the gene matches. The CDR3 bases are TGTGCCAGCAGTGCCGGACAGGGGGCAACGGGGTCACCCCTCCACTTT. It codes for CASSAGQGATGSPLHF.

This clonotype was counted at least ten times. CDR3 region: CASSHQLAGEAFF. The CDR3 bases are TGTGCCAGCAGCCACCAATTGGCAGGGGAAGCTTTCTTT. The chain links TRBV14 to TRBJ1-1; the D gene is possibly TRBD1 (5 bases). Germline V CDR1 and CDR2: SGHDN, FVKESK. The CDR3 loop spans 13 amino acids. The V end was cut by 3 bases, the J end by 8 bases, with 13 bases between.

The rearrangement uses TRBV3-1 and TRBJ2-5; the D is unclear. This CDR3 region has 11 residues. The germline V and J ends were trimmed by 0 bases and 4 bases, with 0 bases remaining between them. Germline V gene lookup returns CDR1 LGHDT and CDR2 YNNKEL (reference sequence). In DNA form, the CDR3 reads TGTGCCAGCAGCCAAGAAGAGACCCAGTACTTC. Translated: CASSQEETQYF.